This T cell receptor (beta chain) comes out of a study of T-cell reconstitution after alpha-beta-depleted transplantation in children. Germline CDR1 reads SGDLS; CDR2 reads YYNGEE. The CDR3 is made up of 16 amino acids. J gave up 3 bases and V 0 bases, and 7 bases lay outside the gene matches. Study outcomes and limitations: Some patients' high day-60 TCRbeta diversity was attributed to recipient cells surviving conditioning. The origin of alpha-beta T cells about two months after transplant was reportedly several hundred expanded graft clones. At one year after transplant, newly produced T cells mostly accounted for T-cell counts and diversity.

For TCRbeta, the library was prepared with unique molecular identifiers. Using its own MiXCR run on the PCR reads, TCRdb lists one record per CDR3 protein. This table has about a million distinct CDR3 sequences, about 29% appearing once. Details on this clonotype: No antigen is known for it.

The clonotype comes from a boy under three years old who had a stem cell transplant for SCID, so the T cells may come from the graft donor. The sample here was PBMCs, mostly from graft donor cells, taken 360 days after TCRalphabeta/CD19-depleted stem cell transplant. This sequence joins TRBV9 and TRBJ1-1, with 8 bases identical to TRBD1. The CDR3: CASSVGRTGTDTEAFF. The CDR3 DNA sequence: TGTGCCAGCAGCGTAGGTCGGACAGGGACGGACACTGAAGCTTTCTTT.